This T cell receptor beta chain was observed in a study of blood T cell repertoires in COVID-19. About the research overall: Sites across the United States, Italy and Spain contributed samples from acute and convalescent COVID-19. T cells, B-cell-depleted T cells, or PBMCs supplied cDNA or gDNA.

Sequenced by immunoSEQ multiplex PCR; TCRdb stores in-frame clones only, minus some. The table has 150,000 to 170,000 clones, about 80% seen once. Germline values: CDR1 SGHNT, CDR2 YYREEE (reference sequence). V lost 0 bases to trimming and J lost 4 bases, with 10 bases between them. The CDR3 has 14 amino acids. Specimen: peripheral blood. The receptor was isolated from a woman aged 60 to 75 with acute or convalescent COVID-19. This chain connects TRBV5-4 to TRBJ1-2; tentative D call: TRBD1 (6 bases). This CDR3 is CASSLEGGGYGYTF. CDR3 nucleotide sequence: TGTGCCAGCAGCTTGGAGGGAGGGGGCTATGGCTACACCTTC. The whole variable domain, filled in from reference TRBV5-4 and TRBJ1-2, reads ETGVTQSPTHLIKTRGQQVTLRCSSQSGHNTVSWYQQALGQGPQFIFQYYREEENGRGNFPPRFSGLQFPNYSSELNVNALELDDSALYLCASSLEGGGYGYTFGSGTRLTVV.